This TCR beta chain was captured in a study of shared clonotypes between healthy human individuals. Germline V gene sequence: CDR1 SEHNR, CDR2 FQNEAQ (reference sequence). There are 15 residues in the CDR3. The V gene lost 2 bases and the J gene lost 0 bases, with 5 bases spanning the gap. This clone turned up a few times. Sequencing was performed with immunoSEQ multiplex PCR; in TCRdb, only in-frame clones are kept and a portion is missing. The data hold over 2 million clones, with roughly 92% observed a single time. This receptor was taken from a man aged 18 to 35 in good health. Some clones in this sample may be carry-over from other donors' samples. Sequenced input: naive CD4+ T cells from PBMCs. Subset given: CD45RA+ positively selected. The rearrangement links TRBV7-9 to TRBJ2-6; D is ambiguous. CDR3 sequence (DNA): TGTGCCAGCAGCTTATCGATCTCTGGGGCCAACGTCCTGACTTTC. This gives the protein CASSLSISGANVLTF.